This entry is about one T cell receptor (beta chain). What it recognizes is unknown. Sequencing was performed with immunoSEQ multiplex PCR; in TCRdb, only in-frame clones are kept and a portion is missing. This table has tens of thousands of clones, roughly 80% appearing once. The V gene end was trimmed by 0 bases and the J gene end by 0 bases; junction bases not matched to a gene: 3. The length of the CDR3 is 16 residues. Germline V gives CDR1 SGHRS, CDR2 YFSETQ. The source of the sample is a study of OX40 agonist ivuxolimab in advanced cancers. The study, taken as a whole, reports: Clonal expansion in partial responders at 0.1-3.0 mg/kg ranked among the lowest.

This sequence was found in an adult with an advanced solid tumor such as melanoma, head and neck, liver or kidney cancer. The chain has TRBV5-1 and TRBJ2-1; 7 nucleotides agree with TRBD2. The sequenced sample was CD4+ or CD8+ T cells sorted from blood, obtained in a trial of the OX40 agonist ivuxolimab. In nucleotides, the CDR3 is TGCGCCAGCAGCTTGGTGGCGGGAGACTCCTACAATGAGCAGTTCTTC. As protein: CASSLVAGDSYNEQFF.